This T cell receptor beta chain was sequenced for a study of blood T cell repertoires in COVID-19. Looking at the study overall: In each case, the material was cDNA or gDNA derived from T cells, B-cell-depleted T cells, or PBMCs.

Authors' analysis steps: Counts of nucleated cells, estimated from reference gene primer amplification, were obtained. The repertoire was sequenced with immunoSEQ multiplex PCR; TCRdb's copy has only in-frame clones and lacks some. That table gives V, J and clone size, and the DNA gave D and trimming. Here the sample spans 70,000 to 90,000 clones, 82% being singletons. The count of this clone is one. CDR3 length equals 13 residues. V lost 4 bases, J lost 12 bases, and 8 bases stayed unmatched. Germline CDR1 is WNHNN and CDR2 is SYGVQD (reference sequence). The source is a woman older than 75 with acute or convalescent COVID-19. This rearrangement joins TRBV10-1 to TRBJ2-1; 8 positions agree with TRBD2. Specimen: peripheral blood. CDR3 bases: TGCGCCAGCAGTGGGACTAGCTCCGAGGGGCAGTTCTTC. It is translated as CASSGTSSEGQFF.